This is a list of T cell receptor beta chains from one sample in a study of T cells in Graves' hyperthyroidism and ophthalmopathy. TCRdb itself ran the multiplex PCR reads through MiXCR, one entry per CDR3 protein. The table includes about 300,000 distinct CDR3 sequences, roughly 18% detected once. Input material: blood. Receptors were obtained from a man aged 50-59 years with Graves' ophthalmopathy. CDR3s include the opening cysteine and the closing phenylalanine or tryptophan. A D gene is named only where the DNA matches it firmly. Size values are once, few and many counts, or a class for expanded clones, and some rows have none.

j_gene: TRBJ2-7
d_gene: -
v_gene: TRBV10-3
abundance: few
CDR3aa: CAISELDEQYF
CDR3nt: TGTGCCATCAGTGAGCTAGACGAGCAGTACTTC

j_gene: TRBJ1-2
d_gene: -
v_gene: TRBV5-5
abundance: -
CDR3aa: CASSYDLYGYTF
CDR3nt: TGTGCCAGCAGCTACGACCTCTATGGCTACACCTTC

j_gene: TRBJ2-7
d_gene: -
v_gene: TRBV29-1
abundance: many
CDR3aa: CSGGDGPYEQYF
CDR3nt: TGCAGCGGGGGGGACGGACCCTACGAGCAGTACTTC

j_gene: TRBJ2-7
d_gene: -
v_gene: TRBV20-1
abundance: -
CDR3aa: CSATSRAEILSYEQYF
CDR3nt: TGCAGTGCCACCTCAAGGGCTGAAATCCTTAGCTACGAGCAGTACTTC

j_gene: TRBJ2-7
d_gene: -
v_gene: TRBV9
abundance: -
CDR3aa: CASSAGAGYEQYF
CDR3nt: TGTGCCAGCAGCGCGGGGGCAGGCTACGAGCAGTACTTC

j_gene: TRBJ2-1
d_gene: TRBD2
v_gene: TRBV3-1
abundance: many
CDR3aa: CASSQDWGTKGPEQFF
CDR3nt: TGTGCCAGCAGCCAAGATTGGGGGACTAAAGGCCCTGAGCAGTTCTTC

j_gene: TRBJ2-7
d_gene: -
v_gene: TRBV20-1
abundance: many
CDR3aa: CSAYERSYEQYF
CDR3nt: TGCAGTGCCTATGAAAGATCCTACGAGCAGTACTTC

j_gene: TRBJ2-7
d_gene: -
v_gene: TRBV11-2
abundance: many
CDR3aa: CASSLRDDQYF
CDR3nt: TGTGCCAGCAGCTTGAGGGACGATCAGTACTTC

j_gene: TRBJ2-5
d_gene: -
v_gene: TRBV4-1
abundance: -
CDR3aa: CASSQPLETQYF
CDR3nt: TGCGCCAGCAGCCAGCCCTTAGAGACCCAGTACTTC

j_gene: TRBJ2-5
d_gene: TRBD2
v_gene: TRBV5-6
abundance: many
CDR3aa: CASSGTGLAGETQETQYF
CDR3nt: TGTGCCAGCAGCGGAACGGGACTAGCGGGAGAAACCCAAGAGACCCAGTACTTC

j_gene: TRBJ2-4
d_gene: -
v_gene: TRBV18
abundance: -
CDR3aa: CASSPALAAKNIQYF
CDR3nt: TGTGCCAGCTCACCAGCGCTTGCGGCCAAAAACATTCAGTACTTC

j_gene: TRBJ2-5
d_gene: TRBD2
v_gene: TRBV11-2
abundance: many
CDR3aa: CASSSGLAGAGETQYF
CDR3nt: TGTGCCAGCAGCTCGGGACTAGCGGGAGCGGGAGAGACCCAGTACTTC

j_gene: TRBJ2-7
d_gene: TRBD1
v_gene: TRBV28
abundance: many
CDR3aa: CASSLTGGRYEQYF
CDR3nt: TGTGCCAGCAGTTTGACAGGGGGACGCTACGAGCAGTACTTC

j_gene: TRBJ2-3
d_gene: TRBD1
v_gene: TRBV7-9
abundance: -
CDR3aa: CASSRPKTGLFTDTQYF
CDR3nt: TGTGCCAGCAGCCGACCTAAGACAGGGCTATTCACAGATACGCAGTATTTT

j_gene: TRBJ1-1
d_gene: -
v_gene: TRBV20-1
abundance: many
CDR3aa: CSARVLRVDGTEAFF
CDR3nt: TGCAGTGCTAGAGTTCTCAGGGTTGACGGCACTGAAGCTTTCTTT

j_gene: TRBJ2-7
d_gene: -
v_gene: TRBV6-1
abundance: many
CDR3aa: CASSTGPKYEQYF
CDR3nt: TGTGCCAGCAGTACCGGGCCTAAATACGAGCAGTACTTC

j_gene: TRBJ2-5
d_gene: TRBD1
v_gene: TRBV11-2
abundance: many
CDR3aa: CASSLGQKETVVTQYF
CDR3nt: TGTGCCAGCAGCTTGGGACAGAAGGAAACCGTAGTGACCCAGTACTTC

j_gene: TRBJ1-1
d_gene: -
v_gene: TRBV2
abundance: many
CDR3aa: CASIGNTEAFF
CDR3nt: TGTGCCAGCATTGGGAACACTGAAGCTTTCTTT

j_gene: TRBJ2-1
d_gene: TRBD2
v_gene: TRBV4-1
abundance: -
CDR3aa: CASSQDASGRPGQFF
CDR3nt: TGCGCCAGCAGCCAAGATGCTAGCGGGAGGCCCGGGCAGTTCTTC

j_gene: TRBJ2-5
d_gene: -
v_gene: TRBV24-1
abundance: few
CDR3aa: CATSEGSTQYF
CDR3nt: TGTGCCACCAGTGAGGGGAGTACCCAGTACTTC

j_gene: TRBJ1-3
d_gene: -
v_gene: TRBV5-8
abundance: -
CDR3aa: CASSLAGTGTGNTIYF
CDR3nt: TGTGCCAGCAGCTTGGCAGGCACAGGGACTGGAAACACCATATATTTT

j_gene: TRBJ1-3
d_gene: -
v_gene: TRBV12-3/TRBV12-4
abundance: -
CDR3aa: CASSFFWADSGNTIYF
CDR3nt: TGTGCCAGCAGTTTTTTTTGGGCAGACTCTGGAAACACCATATATTTT

j_gene: TRBJ2-4
d_gene: TRBD2
v_gene: TRBV9
abundance: few
CDR3aa: CASSATSGTVGAKNIQYF
CDR3nt: TGTGCCAGCAGCGCGACTAGCGGGACGGTGGGAGCCAAAAACATTCAGTACTTC

j_gene: TRBJ2-5
d_gene: TRBD2
v_gene: TRBV7-8
abundance: many
CDR3aa: CASSLARVAGAQGETQYF
CDR3nt: TGTGCCAGCAGCTTAGCGCGGGTAGCGGGAGCCCAGGGAGAGACCCAGTACTTC

j_gene: TRBJ1-1
d_gene: TRBD1
v_gene: TRBV5-1
abundance: few
CDR3aa: CASRPGQVGGINTEAFF
CDR3nt: TGCGCCAGCAGACCGGGACAGGTGGGGGGAATTAACACTGAAGCTTTCTTT

j_gene: TRBJ2-2
d_gene: TRBD1
v_gene: TRBV12-3/TRBV12-4
abundance: many
CDR3aa: CASSPSDRATGELFF
CDR3nt: TGTGCCAGCAGTCCTTCCGACAGGGCCACCGGGGAGCTGTTTTTT

j_gene: TRBJ2-7
d_gene: -
v_gene: TRBV28
abundance: -
CDR3aa: CASSFSTGLSEQYF
CDR3nt: TGTGCCAGCAGTTTTAGCACAGGGTTGAGCGAGCAGTACTTC

j_gene: TRBJ2-1
d_gene: -
v_gene: TRBV6-1
abundance: few
CDR3aa: CASKDRLLYNEQFF
CDR3nt: TGTGCCAGCAAGGACCGACTCCTTTACAATGAGCAGTTCTTC

j_gene: TRBJ2-1
d_gene: -
v_gene: TRBV30
abundance: many
CDR3aa: CAWKTGGEQFF
CDR3nt: TGTGCCTGGAAAACCGGCGGTGAGCAGTTCTTC

j_gene: TRBJ1-4
d_gene: -
v_gene: TRBV7-9
abundance: -
CDR3aa: CASSLGSAPNEKLFF
CDR3nt: TGTGCCAGCAGCTTAGGGTCTGCGCCTAATGAAAAACTGTTTTTT

j_gene: TRBJ1-5
d_gene: -
v_gene: TRBV4-1
abundance: few
CDR3aa: CASSPSIDSQQPQHF
CDR3nt: TGCGCCAGCAGCCCGTCAATCGACAGCCAACAGCCCCAGCATTTT

j_gene: TRBJ1-4
d_gene: -
v_gene: TRBV5-5
abundance: few
CDR3aa: CASSLELRTVGRGEKLFF
CDR3nt: TGTGCCAGCAGCTTAGAGCTGCGAACCGTGGGCAGGGGTGAAAAACTGTTTTTT

j_gene: TRBJ1-2
d_gene: -
v_gene: TRBV27
abundance: many
CDR3aa: CASSRGNNYGYTF
CDR3nt: TGTGCCAGCAGTCGTGGCAATAACTATGGCTACACCTTC